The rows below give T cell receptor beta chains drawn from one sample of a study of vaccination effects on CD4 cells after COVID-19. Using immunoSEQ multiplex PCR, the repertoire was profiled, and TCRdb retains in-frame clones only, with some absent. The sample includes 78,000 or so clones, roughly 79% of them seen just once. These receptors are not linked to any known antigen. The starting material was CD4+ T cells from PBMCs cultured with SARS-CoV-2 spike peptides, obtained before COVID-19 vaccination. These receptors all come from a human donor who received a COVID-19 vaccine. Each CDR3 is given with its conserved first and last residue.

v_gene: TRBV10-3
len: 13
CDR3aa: CAISDFLNTEAFF

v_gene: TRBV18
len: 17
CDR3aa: CASSLMGTGTRTGELFF

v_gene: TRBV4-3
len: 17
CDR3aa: CASSQNGGTGGTGELFF

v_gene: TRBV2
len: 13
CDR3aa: CASKAGGPDEQFF

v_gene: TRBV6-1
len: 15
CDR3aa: CASSDRQSSNQPQHF

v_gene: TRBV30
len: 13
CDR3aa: CAWSLLGYNEQFF

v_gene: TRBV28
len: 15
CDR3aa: CASSSTSGGASEQFF

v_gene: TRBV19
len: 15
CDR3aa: CASRNSGGSGETQYF

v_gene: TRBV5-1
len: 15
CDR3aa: CASSTSGGATDTQYF

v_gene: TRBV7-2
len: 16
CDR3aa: CASSLVSTGVGEKLFF

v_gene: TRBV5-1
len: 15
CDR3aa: CASSLGGDRGASQYF

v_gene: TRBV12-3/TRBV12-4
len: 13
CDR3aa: CASPTGRNYGYTF

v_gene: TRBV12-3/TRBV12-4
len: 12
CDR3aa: CASRRQGYGYTF

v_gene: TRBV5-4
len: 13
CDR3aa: CASSLEHNEKLFF

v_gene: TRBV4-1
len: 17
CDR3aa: CASSQVPGGRGTDTQYF

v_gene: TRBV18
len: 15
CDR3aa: CASSPSGANTDTQYF

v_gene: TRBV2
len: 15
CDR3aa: CASGSVGASNEKLFF

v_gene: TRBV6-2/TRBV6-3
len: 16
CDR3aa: CASSYVAGGYYNEQFF

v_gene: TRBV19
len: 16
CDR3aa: CASSNRTGGWDTEAFF

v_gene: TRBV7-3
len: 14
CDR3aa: CASSFGQGDNEQFF

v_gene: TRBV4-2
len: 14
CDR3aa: CASSPGTGRNTIYF

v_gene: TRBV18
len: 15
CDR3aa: CASSQVGGQGNEQFF

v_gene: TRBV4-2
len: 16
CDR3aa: CASSQEGVGVTGELFF

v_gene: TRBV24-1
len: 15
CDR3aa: CATSGGGSAYNEQFF

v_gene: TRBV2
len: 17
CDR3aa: CASRTNRGGLSNQPQHF

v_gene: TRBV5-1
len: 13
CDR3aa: CASRPGNTGELFF

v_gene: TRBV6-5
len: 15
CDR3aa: CASSRLTGYNYGYTF

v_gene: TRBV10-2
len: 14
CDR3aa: CASSDSGSGNTIYF

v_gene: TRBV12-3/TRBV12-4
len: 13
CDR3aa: CASRVTSAGEQFF